Listed below are T cell receptor beta chains from one sample, sequenced in a study of blood T cells in healthy people across ages. TCRdb used MiXCR to reprocess the 5' RACE reads, holding one entry per CDR3 protein. The sample consists of hundreds of thousands of distinct CDR3 sequences, around 48% of them appearing once. The sequenced sample was blood. These receptors all come from a man aged 30 to 39 in good health. CDR3s include the opening cysteine and the closing phenylalanine or tryptophan. D genes are given only for firm matches. Only some rows state a clone size, as once, few, many or a class for expanded clones.

cdr3_aa cdr3_nt j_call d_call clone_size v_call
CASSPVGDHEQYF TGTGCCAGCAGTCCGGTAGGGGACCACGAGCAGTACTTC TRBJ2-7 - few TRBV6-5
CASSQESRSGANVLTF TGCGCCAGCAGCCAAGAAAGCCGATCTGGGGCCAACGTCCTGACTTTC TRBJ2-6 - few TRBV4-1
CASSLSGLNTGELFF TGCGCCAGCAGCTTGTCGGGGCTTAACACCGGGGAGCTGTTTTTT TRBJ2-2 - few TRBV5-1
CASSFQGTKNIQYF TGTGCCAGCAGCTTCCAGGGTACCAAAAACATTCAGTACTTC TRBJ2-4 - - TRBV2
CSVDLLAVLTDTQYF TGCAGCGTCGACCTACTAGCGGTGTTAACAGATACGCAGTATTTT TRBJ2-3 TRBD2 - TRBV29-1
CAIIEGGADTQYF TGTGCCATCATTGAGGGGGGGGCAGATACGCAGTATTTT TRBJ2-3 - - TRBV10-3
CSARGSPSGLTPFF TGCAGTGCTAGAGGTTCGCCTAGCGGGCTTACCCCGTTCTTC TRBJ2-1 TRBD2 - TRBV20-1
CATSDFTRDEQYF TGTGCCACCAGTGATTTCACCAGGGATGAGCAGTACTTC TRBJ2-5 - - TRBV24-1
CASSPDRDGNQPQHF TGTGCCAGCAGTCCTGACAGGGACGGCAATCAGCCCCAGCATTTT TRBJ1-5 TRBD1 - TRBV12-3/TRBV12-4
CSARAGIVNYGYTF TGCAGTGCTAGAGCGGGGATCGTTAACTATGGCTACACCTTC TRBJ1-2 - - TRBV20-1
CASSLVVGEAYEQYF TGTGCCAGCAGCTTAGTGGTAGGGGAAGCCTACGAGCAGTACTTC TRBJ2-7 - few TRBV7-2
CASRRDRGYGREQFF TGTGCCAGCAGGAGGGACAGGGGATACGGTCGTGAGCAGTTCTTC TRBJ2-1 TRBD1 few TRBV2
CASSLTGHYGYTF TGTGCCAGCAGCCTGACAGGGCACTATGGCTACACCTTC TRBJ1-2 TRBD1 few TRBV6-5
CASSQATQGLSYNSPLHF TGCGCCAGCAGCCAAGCTACACAGGGCTTATCCTATAATTCACCCCTCCACTTT TRBJ1-6 - few TRBV4-1
CASSQGTSGSDEQYF TGTGCCAGCAGCCAAGGGACTAGCGGGAGTGACGAGCAGTACTTC TRBJ2-7 TRBD2 few TRBV4-2
CSARHRGGHEQYF TGCAGTGCTAGACACAGGGGCGGCCACGAGCAGTACTTC TRBJ2-7 TRBD1 many TRBV20-1
CASRRSPDTGELFF TGTGCCAGCAGGCGGAGTCCGGACACCGGGGAGCTGTTTTTT TRBJ2-2 - - TRBV2
CASITLLGAAAFF TGTGCCAGCATCACGCTGCTCGGGGCCGCGGCTTTCTTT TRBJ1-1 - - TRBV28
CASSKLAGGQTGELFF TGTGCCAGCAGCAAACTGGCGGGGGGGCAAACCGGGGAGCTGTTTTTT TRBJ2-2 - - TRBV21-1
CATSETIARGTGELFF TGTGCCACCAGTGAGACCATAGCGAGGGGAACCGGGGAGCTGTTTTTT TRBJ2-2 - - TRBV24-1
CASSHRDRESDEQFF TGCGCCAGCAGCCACCGGGACAGGGAAAGCGATGAGCAGTTCTTC TRBJ2-1 TRBD1 - TRBV4-1
CASSQTSRPSTDTQYF TGTGCCAGCAGCCAGACTAGCAGACCTAGCACAGATACGCAGTATTTT TRBJ2-3 TRBD2 - TRBV3-1
CASTQIIVNNYGYTF TGTGCCAGCACCCAAATCATCGTGAATAACTATGGCTACACCTTC TRBJ1-2 - - TRBV7-9
CASNRGGNQPQHF TGTGCCAGCAACCGAGGAGGTAATCAGCCCCAGCATTTT TRBJ1-5 - - TRBV7-2
CASTPQGTTGGYTF TGTGCCAGCACCCCACAGGGGACAACCGGGGGCTACACCTTC TRBJ1-2 TRBD1 once TRBV12-3/TRBV12-4
CASSQGAWETQYF TGTGCCAGCAGCCAGGGGGCTTGGGAGACCCAGTACTTC TRBJ2-5 TRBD1 - TRBV12-3/TRBV12-4
CSVVGTGNGGYTF TGCAGCGTGGTGGGGACAGGGAATGGTGGCTACACCTTC TRBJ1-2 TRBD1 - TRBV29-1
CASSLEPGDTGELFF TGTGCCAGCAGCTTAGAACCGGGGGACACCGGGGAGCTGTTTTTT TRBJ2-2 - - TRBV11-2
CASSLASETQYF TGTGCCAGCAGTTTAGCGTCGGAGACCCAGTACTTC TRBJ2-5 - many TRBV12-3/TRBV12-4
CASSLGSGQPQHF TGTGCCAGCAGCCTGGGTAGCGGTCAGCCCCAGCATTTT TRBJ1-5 - few TRBV7-2
CASSDWRSIYNEQFF TGTGCCAGCAGTGATTGGAGGTCGATATACAATGAGCAGTTCTTC TRBJ2-1 - - TRBV2
CASSTRDRRAKDIQYF TGCGCCAGCAGCACACGGGACCGGAGGGCCAAAGACATTCAGTACTTC TRBJ2-4 - - TRBV5-1
CSARDLVAFF TGCAGTGCTAGAGATTTAGTAGCTTTCTTT TRBJ1-1 - - TRBV20-1
CASSVVSSGGIRDTQYF TGTGCCAGCAGCGTAGTGTCTAGCGGGGGCATCAGAGATACGCAGTATTTT TRBJ2-3 TRBD2 few TRBV9
CASSYSISDDGTGTSRGYTF TGTGCCAGCAGTTACTCGATATCGGACGATGGGACAGGGACGTCGCGGGGCTACACCTTC TRBJ1-2 TRBD1 - TRBV6-2/TRBV6-3
CATSDPTTGADTQYF TGTGCCACCAGTGATCCAACTACAGGGGCAGATACGCAGTATTTT TRBJ2-3 TRBD1 - TRBV24-1
CASSSDQGNYGYTF TGTGCCAGCAGTTCGGACCAGGGGAACTATGGCTACACCTTC TRBJ1-2 - few TRBV12-3/TRBV12-4
CASSYPHQAGQPQHF TGTGCCAGCAGTTACCCCCACCAGGCCGGTCAGCCCCAGCATTTT TRBJ1-5 - - TRBV6-6
CASSRAVQMGGYTF TGTGCCAGCAGCCGGGCAGTTCAGATGGGTGGCTACACCTTC TRBJ1-2 - - TRBV3-1
CASSPRGGAGNEQFF TGTGCCAGCAGTCCCCGGGGGGGGGCGGGCAATGAGCAGTTCTTC TRBJ2-1 TRBD2 - TRBV6-2/TRBV6-3
CASSLETSGYNEQFF TGCGCCAGCAGCTTAGAGACTAGCGGATACAATGAGCAGTTCTTC TRBJ2-1 TRBD2 few TRBV5-1
CAIRTTGGGETQYF TGTGCCATCAGGACGACAGGGGGCGGAGAGACCCAGTACTTC TRBJ2-5 TRBD1 - TRBV10-3
CASSYPGQGRDEQFF TGTGCCAGCAGCTACCCGGGACAGGGAAGGGATGAGCAGTTCTTC TRBJ2-1 TRBD1 few TRBV5-4
CASKGGTGNEQYF TGTGCCAGCAAAGGGGGAACGGGGAACGAGCAGTACTTC TRBJ2-7 - - TRBV6-5
CASSPPGQGFAEQFF TGCGCCAGCAGCCCCCCCGGACAGGGGTTCGCTGAGCAGTTCTTC TRBJ2-1 TRBD1 few TRBV5-1
CSSWVGNNEQFF TGCAGCTCTTGGGTGGGGAACAATGAGCAGTTCTTC TRBJ2-1 - - TRBV29-1
CASSLPMGSSNEQFF TGTGCCAGCAGCCTTCCTATGGGCAGCTCGAATGAGCAGTTCTTC TRBJ2-1 - - TRBV5-6
CASSQGGLRGGVDEQFF TGTGCCAGCAGCCAAGGTGGTCTCCGGGGGGGCGTAGATGAGCAGTTCTTC TRBJ2-1 TRBD2 - TRBV4-2
CSARKDGRVNNEQFF TGCAGTGCTAGAAAGGACGGCAGGGTAAATAATGAGCAGTTCTTC TRBJ2-1 - - TRBV20-1
CASGAGANYEQYF TGCGCCAGCGGGGCAGGGGCCAACTACGAGCAGTACTTC TRBJ2-7 - few TRBV5-1
CASSVGGSGGAAYNEQFF TGTGCCAGCAGCGTAGGGGGTAGCGGGGGGGCAGCCTACAATGAGCAGTTCTTC TRBJ2-1 TRBD2 few TRBV9
CSARKDRRNTEAFF TGCAGTGCTAGAAAAGACAGGAGGAACACTGAAGCTTTCTTT TRBJ1-1 - - TRBV20-1
CATSDSGTREETQYF TGTGCCACCAGTGATTCCGGGACGCGAGAAGAGACCCAGTACTTC TRBJ2-5 - few TRBV24-1
CASSLGPNEQYF TGTGCCAGCAGCTTGGGACCCAACGAGCAGTACTTC TRBJ2-7 - many TRBV7-8
CSVGLVTEAFF TGCAGCGTTGGACTTGTAACTGAAGCTTTCTTT TRBJ1-1 - - TRBV29-1
CASSFGHMKETQYF TGTGCCAGCAGCTTCGGACACATGAAAGAGACCCAGTACTTC TRBJ2-5 - - TRBV9
CASSSRADSYEQYF TGCGCCAGCAGCTCAAGGGCAGACTCCTACGAGCAGTACTTC TRBJ2-7 - few TRBV4-1
CASSPKDGATNEKLFF TGCGCCAGCAGCCCTAAAGACGGTGCAACTAATGAAAAACTGTTTTTT TRBJ1-4 - - TRBV5-1
CASREDTGTGGRPDTQYF TGTGCCAGCAGGGAAGATACCGGGACAGGGGGTCGTCCAGATACGCAGTATTTT TRBJ2-3 TRBD1 - TRBV6-2/TRBV6-3
CASSLNSGYFYTF TGTGCCAGCAGCTTAAACAGTGGATATTTCTACACCTTC TRBJ1-2 - - TRBV7-2